The table lists the clone carrying this T cell receptor (beta chain) with a few counts. This sample is part of a study of patients and donors after allogeneic stem cell transplantation. TCRdb reprocessed the RT-PCR reads via MiXCR and lists one record per CDR3 protein. The data contain about a million distinct CDR3 sequences, 18% of them singletons. The CDR3 is made up of 14 amino acids. The germline V gene encodes CDR1 KGHDR and CDR2 SFDVKD. V gave up 3 bases and J gave up 5 bases, with 10 bases separating them. The origin of this receptor is a human donor who was either an allogeneic HSCT recipient or a stem cell or donor lymphocyte infusion donor (not recorded which). It is not recorded whose cells these are; they may come from a transplant donor. This chain links TRBV24-1 with TRBJ2-1; the D gene is possibly TRBD2 (5 bases). The source material was blood, either unsorted or a sorted T cell fraction (not recorded which). This CDR3 is CATSDVAPNNEQFF. CDR3 sequence (DNA): TGTGCCACCAGTGATGTAGCGCCAAACAATGAGCAGTTCTTC.